Described below is a single T cell receptor (beta chain) sequence and its context. This entry comes from a study of blood T cell repertoires in COVID-19. Study-wide background: Acute-phase and convalescent COVID-19 samples originated in the United States, Italy and Spain.

In the original processing: The authors estimated nucleated cell counts from reference gene primer amplification. Using immunoSEQ multiplex PCR, the repertoire was profiled, and TCRdb retains in-frame clones only, with some absent. The D gene and trimming were derived from the DNA, and the V and J assignments and clone size from that table. The data contain 300,000 to 400,000 clones, around 80% of them singletons. The J segment lost 4 bases and the V segment lost 0 bases, leaving 1 base of the junction unmatched. The germline V gene has CDR1 LGHNA and CDR2 YSLEER. The CDR3 length is 14 residues. The sample consisted of peripheral blood. The chain links TRBV4-3 to TRBJ2-5; 8 nucleotides match TRBD2. The clonotype originates from a man aged 25-45 years with active or convalescent COVID-19. The CDR3 coding sequence is TGCGCCAGCAGCCAAGAGCGGGGGGCAGAGACCCAGTACTTC. As protein: CASSQERGAETQYF.